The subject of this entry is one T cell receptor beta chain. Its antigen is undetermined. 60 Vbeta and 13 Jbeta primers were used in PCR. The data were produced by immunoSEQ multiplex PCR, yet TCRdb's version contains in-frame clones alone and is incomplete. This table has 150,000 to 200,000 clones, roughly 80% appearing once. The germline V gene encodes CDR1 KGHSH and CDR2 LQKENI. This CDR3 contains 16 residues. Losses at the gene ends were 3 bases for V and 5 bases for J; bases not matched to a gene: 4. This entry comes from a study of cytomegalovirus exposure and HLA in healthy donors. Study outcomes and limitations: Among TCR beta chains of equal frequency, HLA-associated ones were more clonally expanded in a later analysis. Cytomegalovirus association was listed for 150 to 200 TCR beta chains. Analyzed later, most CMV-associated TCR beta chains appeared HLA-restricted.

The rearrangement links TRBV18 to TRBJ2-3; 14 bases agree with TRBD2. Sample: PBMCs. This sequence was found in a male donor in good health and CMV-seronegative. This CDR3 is CASSPRGTSGGDTQYF. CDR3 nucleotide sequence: TGTGCCAGCTCACCGAGAGGGACTAGCGGGGGAGATACGCAGTATTTT.